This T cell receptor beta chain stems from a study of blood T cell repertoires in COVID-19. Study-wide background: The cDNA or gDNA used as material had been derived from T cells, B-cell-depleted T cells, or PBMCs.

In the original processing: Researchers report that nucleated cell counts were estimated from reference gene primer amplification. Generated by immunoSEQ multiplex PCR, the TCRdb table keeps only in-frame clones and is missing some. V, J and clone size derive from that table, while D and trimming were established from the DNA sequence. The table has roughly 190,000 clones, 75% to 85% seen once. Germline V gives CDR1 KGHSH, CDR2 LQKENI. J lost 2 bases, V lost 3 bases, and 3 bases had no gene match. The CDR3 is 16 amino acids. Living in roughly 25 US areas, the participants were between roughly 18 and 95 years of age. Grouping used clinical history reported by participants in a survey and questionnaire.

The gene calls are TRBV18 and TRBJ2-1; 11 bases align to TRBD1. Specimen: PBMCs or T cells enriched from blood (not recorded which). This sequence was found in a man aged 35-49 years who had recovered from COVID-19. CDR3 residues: CASSPGTGGAYNEQFF. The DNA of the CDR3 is TGTGCCAGCTCACCCGGGACAGGGGGTGCCTACAATGAGCAGTTCTTC.